A selection of T cell receptor beta chains follows, all from one sample in a study of T cell repertoires in cytomegalovirus infection. A single record per CDR3 protein comes from TCRdb applying MiXCR to the reads. There are under 850,000 distinct CDR3 sequences in the sample; 35% occur only once, and under 3% lies in the top ten. The sequencing sample was made of PBMCs. Receptors originate from a human donor in good health (CMV status not recorded). Some clones in this sample may be carry-over from other donors' samples. The CDR3 runs from the conserved cysteine through the conserved F or W. The D gene is left open where the match is weak. Rows give clone size only sometimes, using once, few, many, or a class for an expanded clone.

j_gene: TRBJ2-3; v_gene: TRBV29-1; abundance: .; d_gene: .; CDR3nt: TGCAGCGTTCCCCTCAGGGAGAAAAGCACAGATACGCAGTATTTT; CDR3aa: CSVPLREKSTDTQYF
j_gene: TRBJ1-1; v_gene: TRBV7-9; abundance: few; d_gene: .; CDR3nt: TGTGCCAGCAGCTTAGAGGCGCCCACGTCGGGGGCTTTCTTT; CDR3aa: CASSLEAPTSGAFF
j_gene: TRBJ1-5; v_gene: TRBV20-1; abundance: .; d_gene: TRBD1; CDR3nt: TGCAGTGCTACCAGACAGGGGGCGAAACGGTTCCGCAATCAGCCCCAGCATTTT; CDR3aa: CSATRQGAKRFRNQPQHF
j_gene: TRBJ1-6; v_gene: TRBV2; abundance: .; d_gene: TRBD1; CDR3nt: TGTGCCAGCAGTATGGGACAGGGGAATTCACCCCTCCACTTT; CDR3aa: CASSMGQGNSPLHF
j_gene: TRBJ2-3; v_gene: TRBV28; abundance: .; d_gene: .; CDR3nt: TGTGCCAGCAGTTTAGACAGTGGAAGCACAGATACGCAGTATTTT; CDR3aa: CASSLDSGSTDTQYF
j_gene: TRBJ1-2; v_gene: TRBV20-1; abundance: few; d_gene: .; CDR3nt: TGCAGTGCTAGAAGATCAGGAGCTTCTAACTATGGCTACACCTTC; CDR3aa: CSARRSGASNYGYTF
j_gene: TRBJ2-7; v_gene: TRBV12-3/TRBV12-4; abundance: few; d_gene: .; CDR3nt: TGTGCCAGCAGCCACGGGGGCATCGGCCTTTTTAGCTCCTACGAGCAGTACTTC; CDR3aa: CASSHGGIGLFSSYEQYF
j_gene: TRBJ2-1; v_gene: TRBV11-3; abundance: few; d_gene: TRBD2; CDR3nt: TGTGCCAGCAGCTCGTGGCTAGCGGGGGGACACAATGAGCAGTTCTTC; CDR3aa: CASSSWLAGGHNEQFF
j_gene: TRBJ2-5; v_gene: TRBV15; abundance: few; d_gene: TRBD2; CDR3nt: TGTGCCACCAGCAGAGGGATACTAGCGGGTGAAGAGACCCAGTACTTC; CDR3aa: CATSRGILAGEETQYF
j_gene: TRBJ1-4; v_gene: TRBV12-3/TRBV12-4; abundance: many; d_gene: TRBD1; CDR3nt: TGTGCCAGCAGTCCTACGGGACAGGGAGGTCTTGCAAAACTGTTTTTT; CDR3aa: CASSPTGQGGLAKLFF
j_gene: TRBJ1-2; v_gene: TRBV5-6; abundance: few; d_gene: .; CDR3nt: TGTGCCAGCAGCCCTAAAGATGGCTACACCTTC; CDR3aa: CASSPKDGYTF
j_gene: TRBJ2-7; v_gene: TRBV28; abundance: .; d_gene: .; CDR3nt: TGTGCCAGCAGTTCGACCGGGACCCCATCCTCCTACGAGCAGTACTTC; CDR3aa: CASSSTGTPSSYEQYF
j_gene: TRBJ1-5; v_gene: TRBV19; abundance: .; d_gene: .; CDR3nt: TGTGCCAGTAGTATAAGTAAGTCCGCAACAAATCAGCCCCAGCATTTT; CDR3aa: CASSISKSATNQPQHF
j_gene: TRBJ2-7; v_gene: TRBV18; abundance: .; d_gene: .; CDR3nt: TGTGCCAGCCAGACGAGGGCTGATCCCTACGAGCAGTACTTC; CDR3aa: CASQTRADPYEQYF
j_gene: TRBJ2-7; v_gene: TRBV5-4; abundance: few; d_gene: .; CDR3nt: TGTGCCAGCAGCTTTGGCTGGGGGCCAGCCTACGAGCAGTACTTC; CDR3aa: CASSFGWGPAYEQYF
j_gene: TRBJ2-1; v_gene: TRBV28; abundance: .; d_gene: .; CDR3nt: TGTGCCAGCAGTTTATCGCTCAGGGGCAATGAGCAGTTCTTC; CDR3aa: CASSLSLRGNEQFF
j_gene: TRBJ1-1; v_gene: TRBV19; abundance: few; d_gene: .; CDR3nt: TGTGCCAGTAGTACCCCCGGGGGATCAATGAACACTGAAGCTTTCTTT; CDR3aa: CASSTPGGSMNTEAFF
j_gene: TRBJ1-5; v_gene: TRBV7-9; abundance: .; d_gene: TRBD1; CDR3nt: TGTGCCAGCAGTTATACAGGGGGCGAGCCCCAGCATTTT; CDR3aa: CASSYTGGEPQHF
j_gene: TRBJ1-1; v_gene: TRBV28; abundance: .; d_gene: TRBD1; CDR3nt: TGTGCCAGCAGCCCAGGGGGGCTTGAAGCTTTCTTT; CDR3aa: CASSPGGLEAFF
j_gene: TRBJ2-7; v_gene: TRBV11-2; abundance: .; d_gene: .; CDR3nt: TGTGCCAGCAGCCTTAGCGAAGCCTACGAGCAGTACTTC; CDR3aa: CASSLSEAYEQYF
j_gene: TRBJ2-6; v_gene: TRBV12-3/TRBV12-4; abundance: .; d_gene: .; CDR3nt: TGTGCCACCACTCAGTCGGGGGCCAACGTCCTGACTTTC; CDR3aa: CATTQSGANVLTF
j_gene: TRBJ2-6; v_gene: TRBV7-6; abundance: few; d_gene: .; CDR3nt: TGTGCCAGCAGCCTCCTTGGGACTGGGGCCAACGTCCTGACTTTC; CDR3aa: CASSLLGTGANVLTF
j_gene: TRBJ2-7; v_gene: TRBV11-3; abundance: many; d_gene: TRBD1; CDR3nt: TGTGCCAGCAGCTTAGGGACAGGGGATGAGCAGTACTTC; CDR3aa: CASSLGTGDEQYF
j_gene: TRBJ1-2; v_gene: TRBV4-2; abundance: .; d_gene: .; CDR3nt: TGTGCCAGCAGCCAGGAAACTCGGGACACGGGCTATGGCTACACCTTC; CDR3aa: CASSQETRDTGYGYTF
j_gene: TRBJ2-1; v_gene: TRBV12-3/TRBV12-4; abundance: .; d_gene: TRBD2; CDR3nt: TGTGCCAGCAACAAAGGCGGGAGGGCCTCCAATGAGCAGTTCTTC; CDR3aa: CASNKGGRASNEQFF
j_gene: TRBJ1-1; v_gene: TRBV6-6; abundance: .; d_gene: TRBD1; CDR3nt: TGTGCCAGCAGTTACTCAGGGACAGGGGGACGATGGACTGAAGCTTTCTTT; CDR3aa: CASSYSGTGGRWTEAFF